The rows below give T cell receptor beta chains drawn from one sample of a study of identical twins. In TCRdb, the 5' RACE reads were re-called with MiXCR into one record per CDR3 protein. The data contain 350,000 or so distinct CDR3 sequences, around 12% of them seen just once; the ten biggest clones take up approximately 7.5%. This sample also belongs to another study, concerning yellow fever vaccine responses in identical twins.

Sequencing used CD8+ T cells sorted from blood. Receptor source: a young woman in good health. The CDR3 runs from the conserved cysteine through the conserved F or W. The order of the fields is J gene, D gene, clone size, V gene, CDR3 DNA, CDR3 protein. A D gene is named only where the DNA matches it firmly. Clone size is shown for a subset of rows, as once, few, many or a class of expanded clone.

>TRBJ2-7|.|.|TRBV9
TGTGCCAGCAGCGTAATGGACCGCTACGAGCAGTACTTC
CASSVMDRYEQYF
>TRBJ1-2|.|.|TRBV12-3/TRBV12-4
TGTGCCACGCGGCACCACAAGTATGGCTACACCTTC
CATRHHKYGYTF
>TRBJ2-1|.|.|TRBV7-9
TGTGCCAGCAGCTCTCCTAGATCCACCTACAATGAGCAGTTCTTC
CASSSPRSTYNEQFF
>TRBJ2-7|.|many|TRBV4-1
TGCGCCAGTAAGCTCCGGGACGACTCCTACGAGCAGTACTTC
CASKLRDDSYEQYF
>TRBJ2-2|TRBD2|.|TRBV12-3/TRBV12-4
TGTGCCAGCACTTCCCCCCAGCGGGGGGAACCGAACACCGGGGAGCTGTTTTTT
CASTSPQRGEPNTGELFF
>TRBJ2-1|TRBD2|.|TRBV2
TGTGCCAGTATGAAGCGGGACGGACTTTACAATGAGCAGTTCTTC
CASMKRDGLYNEQFF
>TRBJ2-7|.|few|TRBV4-1
TGCGCCAGCAGCCAAGTGTTACAGGGTGGCAAATACGAGCAGTACTTC
CASSQVLQGGKYEQYF
>TRBJ2-5|TRBD2|many|TRBV3-1
TGTGCCAGCAGCCAAGGACTAGCGGGGGTAATGGAAGAGACCCAGTACTTC
CASSQGLAGVMEETQYF
>TRBJ2-2|TRBD1|many|TRBV24-1
TGTGCCACCAGTGATGCCGGGACAGGGCACGGGGAGCTGTTTTTT
CATSDAGTGHGELFF
>TRBJ2-1|.|few|TRBV27
TGTGCCAGCAGCCGGTCCGTCGATGAGCAGTTCTTC
CASSRSVDEQFF
>TRBJ2-1|TRBD2|few|TRBV6-1
TGTGCCAGCAGCAAGCGGGAGTTACACAATGAGCAGTTCTTC
CASSKRELHNEQFF
>TRBJ2-4|.|few|TRBV5-6
TGTGCCAGCAGCTTGGAACAGGTTCAGTACTTC
CASSLEQVQYF
>TRBJ2-3|.|.|TRBV6-2/TRBV6-3
TGTGCCAGCAGTTACGAAGTCCCGCGCCAGCATGGCACAGATACGCAGTATTTT
CASSYEVPRQHGTDTQYF
>TRBJ1-2|TRBD1|few|TRBV7-9
TGTGCCAGCAGCCACCCGGGACAGGGTTATGGCTACACCTTC
CASSHPGQGYGYTF
>TRBJ1-4|.|few|TRBV24-1
TGTGCCACCAGTGAGGGAGAAAACGGTAATGAAAAACTGTTTTTT
CATSEGENGNEKLFF
>TRBJ1-1|.|few|TRBV5-6
TGTGCCAGCAGCTTGGACGGGACGCGACATCGGGCTTTCTTT
CASSLDGTRHRAFF
>TRBJ2-7|.|few|TRBV5-1
TGCGCCAGCAGCCGTAGCGCTACGGTCTACGAGCAGTACTTC
CASSRSATVYEQYF
>TRBJ2-3|TRBD2|few|TRBV4-2
TGTGCCAGCAGCGATGGGACTAGCTCCAGCACAGATACGCAGTATTTT
CASSDGTSSSTDTQYF
>TRBJ2-1|TRBD1|few|TRBV7-9
TGTGCCAGCAGCTTGGGGACAGGGGTGCACAATGAGCAGTTCTTC
CASSLGTGVHNEQFF
>TRBJ2-1|.|.|TRBV15
TGTGCCACCAGCAGACCGATCGGAGGCAGTGAGCAGTTCTTC
CATSRPIGGSEQFF
>TRBJ2-5|.|.|TRBV25-1
TGTGCCAGCAACGTCGGGCTAGCAGAGACCCAGTACTTC
CASNVGLAETQYF
>TRBJ2-1|.|few|TRBV21-1
TGTGCCAGCAGCAAAGACCGCGGGAGGGCCTCCGACAATGAGCAGTTCTTC
CASSKDRGRASDNEQFF
>TRBJ2-5|.|.|TRBV27
TGTGCCAGCTCCCGCTACCCGGGCCCTCGGGAGACCCAGTACTTC
CASSRYPGPRETQYF
>TRBJ2-7|.|few|TRBV4-2
TGTGCCAGCAGCCAAGAGAGACGTATAAACTACGAGCAGTACTTC
CASSQERRINYEQYF
>TRBJ2-5|TRBD2|.|TRBV7-9
TGTGCCAGCGGTTCTAGCGGATCTCAAGAGACCCAGTACTTC
CASGSSGSQETQYF
>TRBJ1-2|.|many|TRBV12-3/TRBV12-4
TGTGCCAGCAGTACGGGGACTAACTATGGCTACACCTTC
CASSTGTNYGYTF
>TRBJ2-2|TRBD1|.|TRBV10-3
TGTGCCATCAGTGAGTCGCGGGACAGGGAGAACACCGGGGAGCTGTTTTTT
CAISESRDRENTGELFF
>TRBJ1-5|TRBD1|few|TRBV4-1
TGCGCCAGCAGCACCCGGACAGGGGGCGGTCAGCCCCAGCATTTT
CASSTRTGGGQPQHF
>TRBJ1-2|.|.|TRBV12-3/TRBV12-4
TGTGCCAGCAGTTTCGCACTCAGGGCTGCTGGCTACACCTTC
CASSFALRAAGYTF
>TRBJ1-1|TRBD1|.|TRBV20-1
TGCAGTGCTAGAGAGGGACAGGGCGGGTGGAACACTGAAGCTTTCTTT
CSAREGQGGWNTEAFF
>TRBJ1-4|.|many|TRBV7-8
TGTGCCAGCAGCTCGGACACTCGCGGTGAAAAACTGTTTTTT
CASSSDTRGEKLFF
>TRBJ2-2|TRBD2|few|TRBV12-3/TRBV12-4
TGTGCCAGCAGTTTAGGCGGGAGCACCCTCGGGAGGGCCGCGGGGGGGGAGCTGTTTTTT
CASSLGGSTLGRAAGGELFF
>TRBJ2-7|TRBD2|few|TRBV28
TGTGCCAGCAGTGAACTAGCGGGAGGGGCTTCCTACGAGCAGTACTTC
CASSELAGGASYEQYF
>TRBJ2-3|TRBD1|many|TRBV12-3/TRBV12-4
TGTGCCAGCCGGGACAGGGGTGCAGATACGCAGTATTTT
CASRDRGADTQYF
>TRBJ2-2|TRBD1|.|TRBV28
TGTGCCAGCAGTTTATTGGGACAGGGGGCCCCCGGGGAGCTGTTTTTT
CASSLLGQGAPGELFF
>TRBJ2-1|TRBD1|.|TRBV27
TGTGCCAGCAGTCTTGTTGGGTACAGGGGCCAATACAATGAGCAGTTCTTC
CASSLVGYRGQYNEQFF
>TRBJ2-7|.|.|TRBV14
TGTGCCAGCAGCCAAGTAGGGTGGGCCTACGAGCAGTACTTC
CASSQVGWAYEQYF
>TRBJ1-5|TRBD1|.|TRBV2
TGTGCCAGCAGTGGGGACAGACCGATAAGCAATCAGCCCCAGCATTTT
CASSGDRPISNQPQHF
>TRBJ2-5|TRBD2|.|TRBV6-1
TGTGCCAGCAGTGAAATAAGCGGGGAAGCCAAAGAGACCCAGTACTTC
CASSEISGEAKETQYF
>TRBJ1-1|.|few|TRBV27
TGTGCCAGCACAATTAATATGAACACTGAAGCTTTCTTT
CASTINMNTEAFF